This record looks at one T cell receptor beta chain sequence and its context. This clone was observed a few times. Its target antigen remains unknown. No much larger clone is present one base from it, and per-base qualities are unavailable. The sample belongs to a study of cytomegalovirus exposure and HLA in healthy donors (dated by TCRdb to about 2017). For context, the study as a whole: In an earlier analysis of several hundred of the donors, 276 Gb of sequence data and 100 million or so unique TCR beta sequences from about 190 million T cells were reported. Typing coverage varied by locus: roughly 620-640 donors for A, B, C, DRB1 and DQB1; 522 for DQA1; about 590 for DPA1; fewer than 480 for DPB1. The aim of the study was to test whether cataloging public T cell receptors could identify signatures of past pathogen exposure. An earlier analysis of approximately 580 of the donors used high-throughput TCR beta sequencing to judge whether each TCR beta V gene segment behaved as functional or pseudogenic. Four or five DR-DQ haplotypes were handled as single units for association and clustering because linkage in the cohort was strong. Alongside the repertoire data, information on donor age, sex, ethnicity and CMV serostatus was compiled. Class I and class II HLA loci were covered by the typing at four-digit resolution. Among around 400 genotyped donors of the cohort, an average of 235,054 unique TCR beta nucleotide sequences were sequenced per donor, about a sixth of them non-productive. Besides the first cohort of approximately 670 subjects, a separate validation cohort made up of over a hundred different subjects was used. The study profiled the T cell repertoires of 500 to 800 subjects by immunosequencing and related them to cytomegalovirus serostatus. In a later genetic analysis, genome-wide SNP genotypes for about 65% of the roughly 670 donors were used, and that subset was treated as a discovery cohort. Every repertoire in the discovery cohort had been generated on one and the same sequencing platform. In a later analysis, previously published TCR beta repertoires from hundreds of donors were re-analyzed and high-resolution HLA genotyping was added so that TCR occurrence patterns could be studied. Of the 300 to 500 genotyped donors, 80% to 90% were placed in the genetic ancestry cluster associated with self-reported Caucasian donors. An early release that covered about 640 HLA-typed donors contained 300 to 350 gigabases of sequencing data and 80 million or so unique TCR sequences. Rather than drawing on any new phenotypic data, the later analysis identified candidate immune exposures from TCR beta sequences and the way those sequences occurred across donors. To predict cytomegalovirus infection status, the study brought together high-throughput TCR immunosequencing, statistical association of individual TCRs with disease status, and machine learning. What the work shows at the level of the full study, not this receptor alone: Several of the top co-occurrence clusters appeared to be linked to parvovirus B19, influenza, CMV and Epstein-Barr virus, according to a later analysis. Some IMGT-functional V segments, including TRBV6-2 and TRBV6-3, could not be told apart with the 87-base-pair reads, so those segments were excluded. A later analysis found that TCR association rates varied across HLA loci, with DRB1 alleles showing the most associated TCRs and HLA-C alleles the fewest. In both the original and validation cohorts, the classifier was reported to diagnose cytomegalovirus status with high specificity and sensitivity. Most TCR sequences were observed very rarely across donors, whereas some public TCRs were present in many individuals. The study gave a list of 150 to 200 TCR beta chains associated with cytomegalovirus. In this cohort, only TCR beta chains were sequenced, and detectable features were limited by the absence of alpha or paired-chain data. In a later analysis, 16,951 TCR beta sequences were associated with specific HLA alleles at a false discovery rate of 0.05. Sequencing depth was assumed to be roughly uniform across donors in the presence/absence analyses, though that assumption may not hold. A cluster of highly shared sequence variants was judged likely to represent a technical artifact of the sequencing pipeline. When HLA alleles, especially DR and DQ, strongly co-occurred, attributing TCR associations to individual alleles was difficult. A later analysis found that most CMV-associated TCR beta chains appeared HLA-restricted, with HLA associations seemingly driven largely by CMV exposure. Immune exposure information for the cohort was limited to CMV serostatus. In a later genetic analysis, a missense DCLRE1C variant was associated with V-gene and J-gene trimming of TCR beta chains, and the association was replicated in an independent cohort. Because HLA typing was unavailable for some donors at each locus, only the typed subset was used in association tests. A later analysis found that HLA-associated TCR beta chains were more clonally expanded and had lower generation probabilities than equally common non-associated chains. In vitro tests confirmed that a few of the cytomegalovirus-associated TCR beta chains recognize cytomegalovirus antigens. It was suggested by the authors that the approach could potentially be generalized to other disease states and immunological phenotypes. In a later genetic analysis, fewer N-insertions in productive TCRs were reported among donors in an Asian-associated ancestry cluster than the approximately 710-donor mean. A further reported finding was that TCR beta sequences accurately predicted the HLA-A and HLA-B alleles for most subjects in the first cohort. Because counts were too low, roughly 17 rarely observed V segments, including chromosome 9 orphons, were left out of the earlier analysis of about 620 of the donors. In an earlier analysis of over 550 of the donors, most TCR beta V segments were observed in productive rearrangements about 90% or about 30% of the time, broadly matching IMGT annotations. Linkage disequilibrium might explain the correlated functional status among segregating V segments, but an unknown experimental factor could not be ruled out.

The library relied on the immunoSEQ multiplex PCR assay. The multiplex PCR relied on a mix of 60 forward primers for TCR Vbeta segments and 13 reverse primers for TCR Jbeta segments. The CDR3 region of rearranged TCR beta genes was amplified from genomic DNA with a multiplex PCR assay. The amplified TCR beta libraries were sequenced on the Illumina HiSeq System as 87-base-pair reads. In the paper's pipeline: Across the roughly 600 repertoires, a later analysis counted tens of millions of unique TCR beta chains, roughly 11 million of which were shared by at least two donors. To remove PCR and sequencing errors, raw reads were error-corrected and collapsed into unique sequences using a nearest-neighbor algorithm that merged closely related sequences. V, D and J gene segments were assigned by aligning CDR3 sequences to IMGT reference sequences. For a sequence to be retained, a match of at least six nucleotides was required to both a V gene segment and a J gene segment. Rearrangements were classified as productive when the CDR3 lacked stop codons and remained in frame with V and J, and all other rearrangements were classified as non-productive. CDR3 was defined according to IMGT convention as the region running from the second conserved V-encoded cysteine to the conserved J-encoded phenylalanine. In an earlier analysis of approximately 500 of the donors, sequences lacking an unambiguous match to a single V gene segment were excluded. An earlier analysis of a few hundred of the donors classified V segments as functional when productive rearrangements were above 56.7% and as segregating when the standard deviation between donors was above 5%. A statistical classification framework was built to diagnose cytomegalovirus status from the catalog of TCR beta chain sequences. A later analysis assigned V and J genes by comparing TCR nucleotide sequences with IMGT/GENE-DB human TR gene sequences. The TCRdist pipeline was used in a later analysis to assign CDR3 sequences and most-parsimonious VDJ recombination scenarios. In a later analysis, each TCR beta chain was defined by its CDR3 amino acid sequence together with its V-gene family, and reads without a unique V-gene family were excluded. A later analysis removed several hundred highly shared, low-generation-probability nucleotide sequences to deal with suspected cross-contamination and a sequencing artifact. For each public chain, a later analysis derived a clonal expansion index from normalized ranks of inferred template counts within each repertoire. In a later analysis, generation probabilities were computed with a VDJ recombination model fitted to out-of-frame rearrangements, and the resulting probabilities were checked against IGoR. A later analysis scored TCR-TCR, TCR-HLA and TCR-CMV co-occurrence with hypergeometric tests, applying a repertoire-size bias correction to TCR pairs. To estimate false discovery rates, a later analysis permuted the HLA or CMV assignments 20 times. In a later analysis, co-occurring TCRs were grouped using DBSCAN, and TCRdist sequence similarity was added for clustering within HLA-allele-positive subsets. Repertoires with fewer than 30,000 or more than 120,000 public chains, plus five repertoires with anomalous nucleotide sharing, were excluded from co-occurrence clustering. The table comes from immuneACCESS by way of TCRdb, which keeps in-frame sequences with V and J called. Part of the clones is missing from these tables; in studies checked, under half for an unresolved V gene and the rest for unknown reasons. D and trimming were read from the DNA, whereas the V and J calls and clone size are those reported in that table. The sample data list some 150,000 clones, and around three quarters of these were observed just once. About 2.2% of the sample goes to the ten largest clones.

The cohort consisted of 666 healthy bone marrow donors. All cohort members were sampled while nominally healthy, although unrecorded immune exposures were likely present. The donor tested CMV seronegative and was one of the 352 seronegative cohort members. Each donor provided a peripheral blood sample, and peripheral blood mononuclear cells were used for TCR beta sequencing. Genomic DNA was extracted from the blood cell samples with the Qiagen DNeasy Blood Extraction Kit. CDR1 and CDR2 are read off the germline V gene (reference sequence) as SEHNR and FQNEAQ. After removal of 5 bases from V and 7 bases from J, the junction retains 14 bases not matched to a gene. The cysteine opens and the phenylalanine closes a CDR3 of 17 amino acids. CDR3 DNA only is kept here, 51 bases in frame from base 1.

Material for sequencing was PBMCs. The chain links TRBV7-9 with TRBJ2-1; 10 nucleotides in the junction match TRBD2. The origin of this receptor is a man aged 25 to 40 in good health and CMV-seronegative. The DNA is TGTGCCAGCAGCATACCTCGAGCGGGAGGGCCGGGGAATGAGCAGTTCTTC. The encoded protein is CASSIPRAGGPGNEQFF.